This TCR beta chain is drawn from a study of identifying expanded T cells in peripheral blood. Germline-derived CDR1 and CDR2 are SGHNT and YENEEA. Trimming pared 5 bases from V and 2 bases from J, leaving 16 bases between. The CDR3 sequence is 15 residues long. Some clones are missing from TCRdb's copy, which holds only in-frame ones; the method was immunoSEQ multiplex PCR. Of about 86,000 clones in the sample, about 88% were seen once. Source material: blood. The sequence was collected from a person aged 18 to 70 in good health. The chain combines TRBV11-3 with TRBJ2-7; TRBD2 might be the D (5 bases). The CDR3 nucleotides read TGTGCCAGCAGCCCCAAAGAGGGCGTAGCCTACGAGCAGTACTTC. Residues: CASSPKEGVAYEQYF.